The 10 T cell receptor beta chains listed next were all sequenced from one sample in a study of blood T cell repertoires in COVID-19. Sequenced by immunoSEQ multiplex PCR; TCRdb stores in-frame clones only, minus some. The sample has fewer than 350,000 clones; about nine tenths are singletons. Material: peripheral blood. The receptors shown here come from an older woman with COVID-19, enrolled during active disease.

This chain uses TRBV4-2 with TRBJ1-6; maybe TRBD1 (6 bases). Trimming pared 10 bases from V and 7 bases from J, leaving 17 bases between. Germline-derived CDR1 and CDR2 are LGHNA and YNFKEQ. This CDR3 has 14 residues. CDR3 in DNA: TGTGCCACGGGGGCTGGGGGGGTAAATTCACCCCTCCACTTT. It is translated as CATGAGGVNSPLHF.

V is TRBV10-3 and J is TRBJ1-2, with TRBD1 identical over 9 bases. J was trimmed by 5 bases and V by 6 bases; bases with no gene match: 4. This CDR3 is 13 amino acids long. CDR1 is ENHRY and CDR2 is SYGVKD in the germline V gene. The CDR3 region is CAIRDRGTYGYTF. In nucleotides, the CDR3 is TGTGCCATCAGGGACAGGGGCACATATGGCTACACCTTC.

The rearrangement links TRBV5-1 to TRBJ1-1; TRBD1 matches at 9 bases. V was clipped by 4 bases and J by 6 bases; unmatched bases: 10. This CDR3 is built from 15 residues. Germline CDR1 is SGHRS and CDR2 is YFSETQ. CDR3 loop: CASSPGMGQGSEAFF. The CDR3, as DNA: TGCGCCAGCAGCCCGGGCATGGGACAGGGCTCTGAAGCTTTCTTT.

The CDR3 sequence is CASSPGGWVTGNTIYF. As DNA, the CDR3 is TGTGCCAGCAGTCCAGGAGGTTGGGTTACTGGAAACACCATATATTTT. The rearrangement uses TRBV28 and TRBJ1-3; no firm D call. V shed 5 bases and J shed 2 bases, with 16 bases lying between them. CDR3 size: 16 residues. Germline CDR1 and CDR2: MDHEN and SYDVKM.

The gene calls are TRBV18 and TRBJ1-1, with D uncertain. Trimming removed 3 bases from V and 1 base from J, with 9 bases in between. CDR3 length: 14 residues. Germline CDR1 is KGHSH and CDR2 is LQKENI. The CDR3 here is CASSPIEGNTEAFF. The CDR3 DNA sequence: TGTGCCAGCTCACCGATCGAGGGGAACACTGAAGCTTTCTTT.

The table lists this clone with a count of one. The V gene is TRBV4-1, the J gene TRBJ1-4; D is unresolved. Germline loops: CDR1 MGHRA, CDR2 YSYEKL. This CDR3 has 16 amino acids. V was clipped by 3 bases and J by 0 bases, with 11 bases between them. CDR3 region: CASSHLRGSTNEKLFF. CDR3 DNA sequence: TGCGCCAGCAGCCACCTGCGGGGTTCAACTAATGAAAAACTGTTTTTT.

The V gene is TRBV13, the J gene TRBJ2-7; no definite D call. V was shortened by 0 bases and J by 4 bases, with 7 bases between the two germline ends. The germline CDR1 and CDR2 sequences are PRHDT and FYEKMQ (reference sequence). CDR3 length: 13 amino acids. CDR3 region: CASSLGRRYEQYF. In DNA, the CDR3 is TGTGCCAGCAGCTTAGGCCGCCGGTACGAGCAGTACTTC.

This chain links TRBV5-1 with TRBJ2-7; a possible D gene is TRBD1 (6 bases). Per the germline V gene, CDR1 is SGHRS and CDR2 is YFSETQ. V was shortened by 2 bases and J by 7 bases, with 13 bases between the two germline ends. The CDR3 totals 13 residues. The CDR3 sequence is CASSLGQPGEQYF. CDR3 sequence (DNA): TGCGCCAGCAGCTTAGGACAGCCCGGTGAGCAGTACTTC.

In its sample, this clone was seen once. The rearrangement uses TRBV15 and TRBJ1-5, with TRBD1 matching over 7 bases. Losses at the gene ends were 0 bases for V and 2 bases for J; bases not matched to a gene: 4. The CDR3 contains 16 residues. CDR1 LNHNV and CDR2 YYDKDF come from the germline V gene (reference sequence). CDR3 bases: TGTGCCACCAGCAGAGAACAGGGGATGCGCAATCAGCCCCAGCATTTT. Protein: CATSREQGMRNQPQHF.

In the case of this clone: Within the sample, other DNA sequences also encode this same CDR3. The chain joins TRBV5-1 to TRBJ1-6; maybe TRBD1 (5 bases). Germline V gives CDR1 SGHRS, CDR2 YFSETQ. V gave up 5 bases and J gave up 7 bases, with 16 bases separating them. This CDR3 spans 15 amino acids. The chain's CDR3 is CASSIQGDGNSPLHF. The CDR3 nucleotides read TGCGCCAGCAGTATCCAGGGCGACGGGAATTCACCCCTCCACTTT.